This TCR beta chain came from a study of identical twins. General study findings and limits: Invariant MAIT and iNKT cells may have partly biased zero-insertion analyses. The more abundant beta clonotypes in cord blood had fewer insertions, and memory repertoires did not show this.

About this clonotype: Its antigen is not identified.

TCRdb analysed the 5' RACE reads with MiXCR anew, one entry per CDR3 protein. The table records around 690,000 distinct CDR3 sequences, 21% of them present only once. The germline V gene has CDR1 DFQATT and CDR2 SNEGSKA (reference sequence). The J segment lost 5 bases and the V segment lost 4 bases, leaving 4 bases of the junction unmatched. CDR3 length: 13 amino acids. The sample also formed part of further work on T cells expressing NK-cell markers. That work adds: In several experiments, an anti-gamma-delta TCR antibody restricted sorting to alpha-beta TCR T cells.

The sequence was obtained from a woman aged 18 to 35 in good health. The sequencing input was PBMCs. This chain joins TRBV20-1 and TRBJ2-5, with 10 nucleotides matching TRBD2. The CDR3 sequence: CSATSGSSETQYF. The CDR3 nucleotides are TGCAGTGCTACTAGCGGGAGTTCGGAGACCCAGTACTTC.